The present T cell receptor beta chain was sequenced within a study of blood T cells in healthy people across ages. The CDR3 covers 15 residues. V lost 5 bases, J lost 3 bases, and 8 bases stayed unmatched. CDR1 SGHTA and CDR2 FQGNSA come from the germline V gene. PCR was performed a second time for roughly 7 to 11 cycles using a sample-barcoded 5' primer and a J-beta primer mix. TCRdb re-derived calls from the 5' RACE reads in MiXCR, one entry per CDR3 protein. The sample yields more than 1 million distinct CDR3 sequences, roughly 45% seen once. The sequence derives from a woman in her sixties in good health. The specimen sequenced was blood. V and J are TRBV7-2 and TRBJ2-7; 9 positions agree with TRBD2. CDR3 region: CASSPYLAGNYEQYF. Here the CDR3 DNA reads TGTGCCAGCAGCCCCTATCTAGCGGGGAACTACGAGCAGTACTTC.